This T cell receptor beta chain was found in a study of blood T cells in healthy people across ages. Isolation recovered at least 7 million PBMCs from every sample. This clonotype was observed a single time. Using a J-beta primer mix together with a sample-barcoded 5' primer, a second PCR was run for about 7 to 12 cycles. Through a template-switch adaptor with 12 random nucleotides, each cDNA molecule received a tag. Each CDR3 protein gets one entry after TCRdb re-called the 5' RACE reads with MiXCR. There are about 930,000 distinct CDR3 sequences in the sample; about 27% occur only once, and roughly 10% lies in the top ten. Per germline, CDR1 SGHVS and CDR2 FNYEAQ. V lost 2 bases to trimming and J lost 6 bases, with 8 bases between them. This CDR3 contains 12 residues. The same data also went into a second study, on T cells of mothers and their children.

The TCR comes from a woman in her 40s in good health. This chain uses TRBV7-6 with TRBJ2-7, with TRBD1 as a possible D gene (5 bases). Sequences were obtained from blood. The CDR3 region is CASSLSGFEQYF. The CDR3 DNA follows: TGTGCCAGCAGCTTATCAGGGTTCGAGCAGTACTTC.